What follows describes a single T cell receptor (beta chain). The data stem from a study of identical twins. TCRdb re-called the 5' RACE reads through MiXCR, storing one row per CDR3 protein. The sample lists about 790,000 distinct CDR3 sequences; 15% to 20% were seen once. Another study also made use of these data, one on T cells expressing NK-cell markers.

Sequenced input: PBMCs. This receptor was identified in a young woman in good health.

The CDR3 reads CASSVLAGDEQFF. In DNA form, the CDR3 reads TGTGCCAGCAGCGTACTAGCGGGAGACGAGCAGTTCTTC. J is TRBJ2-1 and V is TRBV7-8; 11 bases are shared with TRBD2. Germline CDR1 SGHVS, CDR2 FQNEAQ. V gave up 5 bases and J gave up 10 bases; unmatched junction bases: 4. The CDR3 extends over 13 amino acids.